These 24 T cell receptor beta chains originate from one sample sequenced in a study of shared clonotypes between healthy human individuals. Sequencing was performed with immunoSEQ multiplex PCR; in TCRdb, only in-frame clones are kept and a portion is missing. The sample contains a few million clones, more than 90% of which appear only once. Specimen: naive CD4+ T cells sorted from blood. Subset here: CD45RA+ positively selected. All receptors derive from a man between 18 and 29 years old in good health.

The V and J genes are TRBV28 and TRBJ1-4; the D is unclear. V was pared by 6 bases and J by 0 bases, with 11 bases between. In germline, CDR1 is MDHEN, CDR2 SYDVKM. This CDR3 comprises 15 residues. The CDR3 DNA reads as TGTGCCAGCAGCCGGCCCGCCGCAACTAATGAAAAACTGTTTTTT. Its protein product is CASSRPAATNEKLFF.

The chain recombines TRBV5-6 with TRBJ2-3; TRBD2 matches 10 bases. The CDR3 loop spans 18 amino acids. The V segment lost 0 bases and the J segment 1 base; nucleotides outside the gene matches: 8. Germline loops: CDR1 SGHDT, CDR2 YYEEEE. CDR3 DNA sequence: TGTGCCAGCAGCTTGGGACCAGCGGGGGGGCGCGGCACAGATACGCAGTATTTT. Encoded protein: CASSLGPAGGRGTDTQYF.

The gene calls are TRBV30 and TRBJ2-5; D perhaps matches TRBD2 (5 bases). Trimming shortened V by 1 base and J by 0 bases, and 6 bases separated the two germline ends. This CDR3 has 13 residues. CDR1 is GTSNPN, CDR2 SVGIG, per germline (reference sequence). CDR3 amino acids: CAWSGEYQETQYF. CDR3 DNA: TGTGCCTGGAGTGGGGAGTACCAAGAGACCCAGTACTTC. Based on the CDR3 plus reference TRBV30 and TRBJ2-5, the full variable domain is SQTIHQWPATLVQPVGSPLSLECTVEGTSNPNLYWYRQAAGRGLQLLFYSVGIGQISSEVPQNLSASRPQDRQFILSSKKLLLSDSGFYLCAWSGEYQETQYFGPGTRLLVL.

This CDR3 reads CASSLVIASGNTIYF. The CDR3 DNA reads TGTGCCAGCAGCTTAGTAATCGCCTCTGGAAACACCATATATTTT. The chain combines TRBV11-2 with TRBJ1-3; D ambiguous. This CDR3 spans 15 amino acids. In germline, CDR1 is SGHAT, CDR2 FQNNGV. V lost 1 base to trimming and J lost 0 bases, with 7 bases between them. Full variable domain (outside the CDR3, taken from reference TRBV11-2 and TRBJ1-3): EAGVAQSPRYKIIEKRQSVAFWCNPISGHATLYWYQQILGQGPKLLIQFQNNGVVDDSQLPKDRFSAERLKGVDSTLKIQPAKLEDSAVYLCASSLVIASGNTIYFGEGSWLTVV.

Concerning this clone itself: Other nucleotide sequences from this sample produce the same CDR3. The chain joins TRBV27 to TRBJ2-3; possible D gene TRBD1, 6 bases. The V end was cut by 2 bases, the J end by 2 bases, with 11 bases between. Germline V lookup: CDR1 MNHEY, CDR2 SMNVEV (reference sequence). CDR3 length: 15 amino acids. The CDR3, as DNA: TGTGCCAGCAGTTTAAGTGGGGGCTACACAGATACGCAGTATTTT. This sequence encodes CASSLSGGYTDTQYF.

The chain has TRBV7-2 and TRBJ2-2, with 14 bases that match TRBD2. CDR3 length: 16 amino acids. V trimming: 3 bases; J trimming: 5 bases; junction bases outside the gene matches: 2. Germline V gene lookup returns CDR1 SGHTA and CDR2 FQGNSA. CDR3 protein: CASSFGLAGGTGELFF. The CDR3 nucleotides read TGTGCCAGCAGCTTCGGACTAGCGGGGGGAACCGGGGAGCTGTTTTTT.

Concerning this clone: Other DNA sequences in this sample translate to the same CDR3. The V call is TRBV11-2, the J call TRBJ2-2; unclear D gene. Germline values: CDR1 SGHAT, CDR2 FQNNGV. This CDR3 comprises 12 residues. Deletions cut 2 bases from V and 4 bases from J, with 2 bases between. The CDR3 protein is CASSLFTGELFF. The CDR3 DNA reads as TGTGCCAGCAGCTTATTCACCGGGGAGCTGTTTTTT.

As for this clone: The same CDR3 also results from other DNA sequences found in this sample. V usage is TRBV9 and J usage is TRBJ2-1; no firm D call. V was shortened by 0 bases and J by 2 bases, with 6 bases between the two germline ends. This CDR3 has 14 residues. Germline-derived CDR1 and CDR2 are SGDLS and YYNGEE. This CDR3 is CASSVASTYNEQFF. As DNA, the CDR3 is TGTGCCAGCAGCGTAGCCAGTACCTACAATGAGCAGTTCTTC.

CDR3 region: CASSNRNSYEQYF. The CDR3 nucleotides are TGTGCCAGTAGTAACAGGAATTCCTACGAGCAGTACTTC. The chain recombines TRBV19 with TRBJ2-7; tentative D call: TRBD1 (5 bases). V lost 4 bases to trimming and J lost 1 base, with 8 bases between them. The CDR3 is made up of 13 amino acids. Per germline, CDR1 LNHDA and CDR2 SQIVND (reference sequence).

The chain has TRBV19 and TRBJ2-3; 8 bases are shared with TRBD2. V lost 5 bases to trimming and J lost 6 bases; unmatched junction nucleotides: 13. Germline CDR1 is LNHDA and CDR2 is SQIVND (reference sequence). CDR3 size: 16 residues. The CDR3, as DNA: TGTGCCAGTAGTGCCCGTGGGGTAGCGGGATCGGATACGCAGTATTTT. Its translation is CASSARGVAGSDTQYF.

The rearrangement joins TRBV11-3 to TRBJ2-6, with 11 bases aligning to TRBD1. The CDR3 is made up of 17 amino acids. Germline V lookup: CDR1 SGHNT, CDR2 YENEEA. V dropped 5 bases and J dropped 0; count of bases not matched to a gene: 3. The CDR3 DNA follows: TGTGCCAGCAGCGCGGGGACAGGGGGCTCTGGGGCCAACGTCCTGACTTTC. Its translation is CASSAGTGGSGANVLTF.

This clone has only a few counts. The rearrangement joins TRBV5-5 to TRBJ1-1; D gene uncertain. The length of the CDR3 is 14 residues. Germline CDR1 SGHKS, CDR2 YYEKEE (reference sequence). The V gene lost 0 bases and the J gene lost 4 bases, with 10 bases spanning the gap. For the CDR3, the DNA is TGTGCCAGCAGCTTGGTTGAACTCCCCACTGAAGCTTTCTTT. Amino acids: CASSLVELPTEAFF.

This chain connects TRBV7-9 to TRBJ2-7; D tentatively fits TRBD1 or TRBD2 (5 bases each). Germline-derived CDR1 and CDR2 are SEHNR and FQNEAQ (reference sequence). The CDR3 runs to 16 residues. V lost 1 base, J lost 2 bases, and 15 bases lay in between. DNA of the CDR3: TGTGCCAGCAGCTTAGGGGACCGGGCGGCGGCCTACGAGCAGTACTTC. It translates to CASSLGDRAAAYEQYF.

V gene TRBV11-1 combines with J gene TRBJ2-1; TRBD1 agrees at 7 bases. The CDR3 length is 15 residues. Germline V CDR1 and CDR2: SGHAT, FQDESV (reference sequence). The CDR3 reads CASRARQGMRNEQFF. The CDR3 DNA reads TGTGCGAGCCGCGCTAGACAGGGAATGAGGAATGAGCAGTTCTTC.

The V call is TRBV6-1, the J call TRBJ2-5; 11 bases align to TRBD2. The CDR3 totals 16 residues. The J segment lost 3 bases and the V segment lost 1 base, leaving 4 bases of the junction unmatched. Germline CDR1 is MNHNS and CDR2 is SASEGT. CDR3 amino acids: CASSEGTGLAEETQYF. In nucleotides, the CDR3 is TGTGCCAGCAGTGAAGGAACGGGACTAGCGGAAGAGACCCAGTACTTC.

The chain has TRBV4-3 and TRBJ1-1; 7 nucleotides line up with TRBD1. The CDR3 runs 16 residues. Looked up from germline, CDR1 is LGHNA and CDR2 is YSLEER. Trimming cost V 3 bases and J 4 bases; bases outside gene matches: 11. The CDR3 protein is CASSQGETGFGTEAFF. CDR3 in DNA: TGCGCCAGCAGCCAGGGGGAGACAGGGTTCGGCACTGAAGCTTTCTTT.

Regarding this clone: Distinct nucleotide sequences in the sample also encode this CDR3. The rearrangement uses TRBV19 and TRBJ1-5, with D perhaps matching TRBD1 (5 bases). V was pared by 3 bases and J by 4 bases, with 10 bases between. CDR3 length: 14 amino acids. Germline V gene sequence: CDR1 LNHDA, CDR2 SQIVND (reference sequence). CDR3 DNA sequence: TGTGCCAGTAGTATCGACGGGGGGAATCAGCCCCAGCATTTT. The encoded protein is CASSIDGGNQPQHF. Based on the CDR3 plus reference TRBV19 and TRBJ1-5, the full variable domain is DGGITQSPKYLFRKEGQNVTLSCEQNLNHDAMYWYRQDPGQGLRLIYYSQIVNDFQKGDIAEGYSVSREKKESFPLTVTSAQKNPTAFYLCASSIDGGNQPQHFGDGTRLSIL.

As to this clone: In the same sample, other DNA sequences code for this CDR3. This chain joins TRBV5-1 and TRBJ1-5; the D is unclear. V gave up 5 bases and J gave up 0 bases, with 9 bases separating them. This CDR3 comprises 14 residues. Germline values: CDR1 SGHRS, CDR2 YFSETQ. In nucleotides, the CDR3 is TGCGCCAGCAGACCTGGAGATAGCAATCAGCCCCAGCATTTT. It translates to CASRPGDSNQPQHF.

The rearrangement links TRBV10-3 to TRBJ2-2, with D possibly being TRBD2 (6 bases). The CDR3 spans 15 residues. The V and J ends lost 7 bases and 3 bases respectively, with 15 bases between them. The V gene's germline CDR1 is ENHRY and CDR2 SYGVKD. Written as DNA, the CDR3 is TGTGCCATCACTCCCGACGGAGGGGACACCGGGGAGCTGTTTTTT. It codes for CAITPDGGDTGELFF.

The V gene is TRBV7-8, the J gene TRBJ1-2; 10 bases fit TRBD1. The ends lost 5 bases at V and 7 bases at J; junction bases unmatched: 4. The CDR3 is 13 residues long. Germline assignment: CDR1 SGHVS and CDR2 FQNEAQ. CDR3 protein: CASSPGTGAGYTF. In DNA form, the CDR3 reads TGTGCCAGCAGCCCTGGGACAGGGGCTGGCTACACCTTC.

The J gene is TRBJ2-2, the V gene TRBV6-5, with D perhaps matching TRBD1 or TRBD2 (5 bases each). The germline CDR1 and CDR2 sequences are MNHEY and SVGAGI. The CDR3 runs 13 residues. The ends were cut back, 2 bases at V and 8 bases at J, with 9 bases in the middle. CDR3 in DNA: TGTGCCAGCAGTTACGCTTGGGGGGGGGAGCTGTTTTTT. Protein product: CASSYAWGGELFF.

This chain connects TRBV19 to TRBJ1-3; the D is unclear. Germline V gene lookup returns CDR1 LNHDA and CDR2 SQIVND (reference sequence). This CDR3 comprises 16 residues. Trimming removed 3 bases from V and 0 bases from J, with 12 bases in between. CDR3 in DNA: TGTGCCAGTAGTATGTCGCACGGCATCTCTGGAAACACCATATATTTT. Translating gives CASSMSHGISGNTIYF.

The CDR3: CASRTAGTGTQPQHF. In DNA, the CDR3 is TGTGCCAGCAGAACAGCCGGGACAGGCACTCAGCCCCAGCATTTT. This rearrangement joins TRBV6-6 to TRBJ1-5, with 8 nucleotides matching TRBD1. V shed 6 bases, J shed 6 bases, and the junction held 10 bases outside the gene matches. The CDR3 totals 15 residues. From germline, CDR1 is MNHNY and CDR2 SVGAGI (reference sequence).

The chain joins TRBV7-2 to TRBJ2-6; D unresolved. Germline CDR1 and CDR2: SGHTA and FQGNSA. V lost 5 bases and J lost 0, with 5 bases in between. The CDR3 consists of 14 residues. The CDR3 coding sequence is TGTGCCAGCAGCCTCATCTCTGGGGCCAACGTCCTGACTTTC. This codes for CASSLISGANVLTF.